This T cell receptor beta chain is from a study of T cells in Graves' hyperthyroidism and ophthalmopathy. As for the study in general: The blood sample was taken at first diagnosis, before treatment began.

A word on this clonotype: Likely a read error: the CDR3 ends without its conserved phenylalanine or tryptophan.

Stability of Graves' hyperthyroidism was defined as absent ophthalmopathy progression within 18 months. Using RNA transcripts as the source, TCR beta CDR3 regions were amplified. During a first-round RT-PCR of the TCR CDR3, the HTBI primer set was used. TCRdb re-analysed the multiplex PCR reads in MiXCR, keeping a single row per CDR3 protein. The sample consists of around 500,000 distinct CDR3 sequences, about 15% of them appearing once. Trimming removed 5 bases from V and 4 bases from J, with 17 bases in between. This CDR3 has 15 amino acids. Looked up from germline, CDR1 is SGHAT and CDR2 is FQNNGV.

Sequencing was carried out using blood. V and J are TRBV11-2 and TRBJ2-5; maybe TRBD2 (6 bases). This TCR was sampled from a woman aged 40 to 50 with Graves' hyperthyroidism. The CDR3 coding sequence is TGTGCCAGCAGCGAGGGGACTGCAAACCTAGAGACCCAGTACTTA. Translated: CASSEGTANLETQYL.